The T cell receptor beta chain under discussion was sequenced for a study of control samples from healthy donors and cancer patients. Assay: immunoSEQ multiplex PCR; the TCRdb copy retains only in-frame clones and omits some. The sample yields 130,000 to 150,000 clones, roughly 93% seen once. The CDR3 loop spans 14 amino acids. V lost 2 bases to trimming and J lost 6 bases, with 11 bases between them. CDR1 is KGHSH and CDR2 is LQKENI in the germline V gene. V usage is TRBV18 and J usage is TRBJ2-1; unclear D gene. This TCR was sampled from a man between 18 and 29 years old in good health. Sample: blood. The CDR3 sequence is CASSPVDVPNEQFF. CDR3 in DNA: TGTGCCAGCTCACCAGTAGACGTACCCAATGAGCAGTTCTTC. Using reference TRBV18 and TRBJ2-1 for the parts outside the CDR3, the full variable domain is NAGVMQNPRHLVRRRGQEARLRCSPMKGHSHVYWYRQLPEEGLKFMVYLQKENIIDESGMPKERFSAEFPKEGPSILRIQQVVRGDSAAYFCASSPVDVPNEQFFGPGTRLTVL.